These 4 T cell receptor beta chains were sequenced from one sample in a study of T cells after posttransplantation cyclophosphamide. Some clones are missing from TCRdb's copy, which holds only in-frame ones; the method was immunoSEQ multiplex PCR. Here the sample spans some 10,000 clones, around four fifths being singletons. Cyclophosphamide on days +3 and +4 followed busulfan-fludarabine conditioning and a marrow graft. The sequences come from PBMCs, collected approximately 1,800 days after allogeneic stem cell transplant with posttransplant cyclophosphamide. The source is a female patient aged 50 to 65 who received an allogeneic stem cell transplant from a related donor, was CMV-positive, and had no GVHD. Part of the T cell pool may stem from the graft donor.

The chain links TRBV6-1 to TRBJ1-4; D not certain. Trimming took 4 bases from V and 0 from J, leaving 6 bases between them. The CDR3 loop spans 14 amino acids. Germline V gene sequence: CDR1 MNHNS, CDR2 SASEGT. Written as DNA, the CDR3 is TGTGCCAGCAGTGTAACAGCAACTAATGAAAAACTGTTTTTT. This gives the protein CASSVTATNEKLFF.

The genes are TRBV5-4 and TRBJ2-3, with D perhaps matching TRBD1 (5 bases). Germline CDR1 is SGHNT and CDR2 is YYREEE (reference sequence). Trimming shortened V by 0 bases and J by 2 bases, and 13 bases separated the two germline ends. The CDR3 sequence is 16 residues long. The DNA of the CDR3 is TGTGCCAGCAGCTTGGCCTGGGGCAGTAACACAGATACGCAGTATTTT. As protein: CASSLAWGSNTDTQYF.

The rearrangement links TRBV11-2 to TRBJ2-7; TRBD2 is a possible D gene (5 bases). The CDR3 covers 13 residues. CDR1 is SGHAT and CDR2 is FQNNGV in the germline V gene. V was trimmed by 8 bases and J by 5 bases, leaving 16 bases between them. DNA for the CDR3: TGTGCCAGCGGATTTTACGGGGTCCACGAGCAGTACTTC. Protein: CASGFYGVHEQYF. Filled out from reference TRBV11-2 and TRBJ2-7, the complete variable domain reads EAGVAQSPRYKIIEKRQSVAFWCNPISGHATLYWYQQILGQGPKLLIQFQNNGVVDDSQLPKDRFSAERLKGVDSTLKIQPAKLEDSAVYLCASGFYGVHEQYFGPGTRLTVT.

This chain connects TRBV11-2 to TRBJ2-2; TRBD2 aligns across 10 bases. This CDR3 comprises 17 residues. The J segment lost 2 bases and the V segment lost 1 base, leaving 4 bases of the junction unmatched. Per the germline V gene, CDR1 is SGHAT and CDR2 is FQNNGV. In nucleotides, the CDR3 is TGTGCCAGCAGCTTAGTTCCACTAGCGGGAAACACCGGGGAGCTGTTTTTT. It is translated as CASSLVPLAGNTGELFF. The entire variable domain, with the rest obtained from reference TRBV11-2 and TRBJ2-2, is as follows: EAGVAQSPRYKIIEKRQSVAFWCNPISGHATLYWYQQILGQGPKLLIQFQNNGVVDDSQLPKDRFSAERLKGVDSTLKIQPAKLEDSAVYLCASSLVPLAGNTGELFFGEGSRLTVL.